This TCR beta chain was recorded in a study of identical twins. TCRdb re-called the 5' RACE reads through MiXCR, storing one row per CDR3 protein. The sample records approximately 680,000 distinct CDR3 sequences, under 8.5% being singletons. This clonotype showed up just a few times. CDR1 is SGHRS, CDR2 YFSETQ, per germline. Deletions cut 5 bases from V and 0 bases from J, with 26 bases between. The CDR3 has 19 amino acids. This sample also appeared in a second study, on yellow fever vaccine responses in identical twins.

The chain combines TRBV5-1 with TRBJ1-1, with D possibly being TRBD1 (5 bases). Sequencing input: PBMCs. The TCR sequence derives from a woman between 18 and 29 years old in good health. CDR3 residues: CASSWGFVSSSPVNTEAFF. In nucleotides, the CDR3 is TGCGCCAGCAGTTGGGGGTTTGTCAGTTCCTCCCCTGTGAACACTGAAGCTTTCTTT.